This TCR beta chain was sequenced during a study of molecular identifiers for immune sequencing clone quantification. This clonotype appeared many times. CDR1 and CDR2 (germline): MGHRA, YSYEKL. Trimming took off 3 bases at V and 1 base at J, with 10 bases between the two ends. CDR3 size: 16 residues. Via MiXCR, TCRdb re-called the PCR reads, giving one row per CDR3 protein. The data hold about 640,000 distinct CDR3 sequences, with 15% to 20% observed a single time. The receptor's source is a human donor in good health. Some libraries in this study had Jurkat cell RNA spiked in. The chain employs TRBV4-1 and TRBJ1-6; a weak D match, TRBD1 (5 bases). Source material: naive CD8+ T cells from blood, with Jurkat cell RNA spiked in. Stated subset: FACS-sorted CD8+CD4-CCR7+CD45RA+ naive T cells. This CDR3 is CASSQSGQSYNSPLHF. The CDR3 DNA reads TGCGCCAGCAGCCAGTCGGGGCAGTCCTATAATTCACCCCTCCACTTT.